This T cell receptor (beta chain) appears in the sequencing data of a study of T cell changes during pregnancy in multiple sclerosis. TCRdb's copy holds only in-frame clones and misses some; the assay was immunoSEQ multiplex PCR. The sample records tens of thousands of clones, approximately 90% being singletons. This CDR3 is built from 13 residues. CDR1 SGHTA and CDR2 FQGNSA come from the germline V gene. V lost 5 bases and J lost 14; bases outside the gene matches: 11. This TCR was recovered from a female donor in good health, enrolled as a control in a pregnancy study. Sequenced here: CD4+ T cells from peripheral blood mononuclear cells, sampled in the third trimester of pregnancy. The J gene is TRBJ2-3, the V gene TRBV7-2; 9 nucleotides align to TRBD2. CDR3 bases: TGTGCCAGCAGCCCATCGACTAGCGGCCCGGGGTATTTT. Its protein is CASSPSTSGPGYF.